The 24 T cell receptor beta chains in this list originate from one sample, sequenced in a study of memory CD4+ T cells and cytomegalovirus serostatus. Method: immunoSEQ multiplex PCR; TCRdb's copy keeps in-frame clones and lacks some. Among about 50,000 clones, around 80% were seen once, and the ten largest hold around 0.77%. Single viable CD3+CD4+CD8-CD45RO+ cells were sorted as the memory CD4+ T cells. The material sequenced was memory CD4+ T cells from blood. Every receptor here comes from an adult in good health and CMV-seronegative.

The chain combines TRBV9 with TRBJ1-3; a weak D match, TRBD1 (6 bases). The CDR3 is made up of 16 amino acids. V was pared by 3 bases and J by 2 bases, with 15 bases between. Germline V CDR1 and CDR2: SGDLS, YYNGEE. CDR3 amino acids: CASSGGQGTPGNTIYF. The CDR3 region has the DNA TGTGCCAGCAGCGGGGGGCAGGGGACCCCTGGAAACACCATATATTTT. Full variable domain (rest looked up from reference TRBV9 and TRBJ1-3): DSGVTQTPKHLITATGQRVTLRCSPRSGDLSVYWYQQSLDQGLQFLIQYYNGEERAKGNILERFSAQQFPDLHSELNLSSLELGDSALYFCASSGGQGTPGNTIYFGEGSWLTVV.

The chain is built from TRBV10-2 and TRBJ1-2, with D possibly TRBD1 on 5 matching bases. The CDR3 has 15 amino acids. Germline CDR1 reads WSHSY; CDR2 reads SAAADI. V lost 3 bases and J 0 bases, leaving 11 bases between the germline ends. In DNA form, the CDR3 reads TGCGCCAGCAGTGACAGGGCCGGTGCTAACTATGGCTACACCTTC. This gives the protein CASSDRAGANYGYTF.

V gene TRBV7-9 combines with J gene TRBJ2-1, with D possibly called TRBD1 or TRBD2 (5 bases each). The germline V gene encodes CDR1 SEHNR and CDR2 FQNEAQ (reference sequence). The CDR3 loop spans 16 amino acids. V lost 5 bases, J lost 10 bases, and 24 bases lay in between. The CDR3 here is CASSVTRGLHGIEQFF. As DNA, the CDR3 is TGTGCCAGCAGCGTCACTCGGGGCCTCCACGGGATAGAGCAGTTCTTC.

The chain recombines TRBV28 with TRBJ2-4, with TRBD1 matching over 10 bases. Trimming at V came to 8 bases and at J to 6 bases, leaving 13 bases not matched to a gene. The CDR3 has 16 residues. Germline V gene sequence: CDR1 MDHEN, CDR2 SYDVKM. The CDR3 protein is CASLPSTGGGRNIQYF. The CDR3 bases are TGTGCCAGCCTTCCTTCGACAGGGGGCGGAAGAAACATTCAGTACTTC.

This clone appeared a single time. CDR3 sequence reads: CASSLVPRQEEAFF. For the CDR3, the DNA is TGTGCCAGCAGCTTGGTTCCTCGACAGGAAGAAGCTTTCTTT. The gene calls are TRBV5-4 and TRBJ1-1, with D maybe TRBD1 (6 bases). CDR1 and CDR2 (germline): SGHNT, YYREEE (reference sequence). With 0 bases removed from V and 8 bases from J, the gap between germline ends came to 14 bases. The CDR3 sequence is 14 residues long.

V gene TRBV5-6 combines with J gene TRBJ2-7; 7 bases line up with TRBD1. CDR3 size: 14 residues. J was trimmed by 3 bases and V by 0 bases; bases with no gene match: 3. CDR1 is SGHDT and CDR2 is YYEEEE in the germline V gene. For the CDR3, the DNA is TGTGCCAGCAGCTTGGAGGGGGCTCGCTACGAGCAGTACTTC. This translates into CASSLEGARYEQYF.

V gene TRBV30 combines with J gene TRBJ2-5, with 12 bases lining up with TRBD1. This CDR3 has 16 residues. The V segment lost 2 bases and the J segment 3 bases; nucleotides outside the gene matches: 7. Germline V gene data show CDR1 as GTSNPN and CDR2 as SVGIG (reference sequence). Here the CDR3 DNA reads TGTGCCTGGAGTTTTCCCGGGACAGGGGGCGAAGAGACCCAGTACTTC. This gives the protein CAWSFPGTGGEETQYF.

V is TRBV19 and J is TRBJ2-3; 9 nucleotides match TRBD1. The CDR3 is 13 residues long. V shed 7 bases and J 3 bases; nucleotides not matched to a gene: 2. Germline CDR1 LNHDA, CDR2 SQIVND (reference sequence). CDR3 loop: CASKTGGTDTQYF. The DNA for the CDR3 is TGTGCCAGTAAGACAGGGGGGACAGATACGCAGTATTTT.

The chain carries TRBV28 and TRBJ2-7; D not resolved. The CDR3 is 14 amino acids. Trimming left V 5 bases short and J 4 bases short, with 15 bases between. Germline V gives CDR1 MDHEN, CDR2 SYDVKM. The CDR3 loop reads CASSLPDPKYEQYF. The CDR3 nucleotides are TGTGCCAGCAGTCTACCCGACCCGAAATACGAGCAGTACTTC.

This rearrangement joins TRBV6-1 to TRBJ1-5; no clear D gene. The length of the CDR3 is 14 residues. Trimming removed 4 bases from V and 0 bases from J, with 7 bases in between. The V gene's germline CDR1 is MNHNS and CDR2 SASEGT. The CDR3 DNA reads TGTGCCAGCAGTGGCCCCTATAGCAATCAGCCCCAGCATTTT. Protein sequence: CASSGPYSNQPQHF.

The V and J genes are TRBV19 and TRBJ2-7; D not certain. Germline CDR1 and CDR2: LNHDA and SQIVND (reference sequence). V lost 0 bases and J lost 11, with 11 bases in between. The CDR3 loop spans 12 amino acids. CDR3 nucleotide sequence: TGTGCCAGTAGTATAGATGAAAGGGTGGAGTACTTC. Translated: CASSIDERVEYF. Full variable domain (remainder filled in from reference TRBV19 and TRBJ2-7): DGGITQSPKYLFRKEGQNVTLSCEQNLNHDAMYWYRQDPGQGLRLIYYSQIVNDFQKGDIAEGYSVSREKKESFPLTVTSAQKNPTAFYLCASSIDERVEYFGPGTRLTVT.

V gene TRBV5-1 combines with J gene TRBJ2-1, with 7 bases fitting TRBD2. The germline CDR1 and CDR2 sequences are SGHRS and YFSETQ. The CDR3 loop spans 15 amino acids. The V gene end was trimmed by 5 bases and the J gene end by 8 bases; junction bases not matched to a gene: 13. CDR3 nucleotide sequence: TGCGCCAGCAGACAGACTAGCTTGGGGCAGGATGAGCAGTTCTTC. Translating gives CASRQTSLGQDEQFF. The variable domain in full, completed from reference TRBV5-1 and TRBJ2-1, reads KAGVTQTPRYLIKTRGQQVTLSCSPISGHRSVSWYQQTPGQGLQFLFEYFSETQRNKGNFPGRFSGRQFSNSRSEMNVSTLELGDSALYLCASRQTSLGQDEQFFGPGTRLTVL.

The J gene is TRBJ2-7, the V gene TRBV5-1; 9 bases agree with TRBD2. In germline, CDR1 is SGHRS, CDR2 YFSETQ. V dropped 5 bases and J dropped 6; count of bases not matched to a gene: 15. CDR3 length: 16 amino acids. CDR3 loop: CASSYPSSGGPGEQYF. CDR3 in DNA: TGCGCCAGCAGTTATCCCTCGAGCGGGGGGCCGGGCGAGCAGTACTTC.

The chain carries TRBV10-3 and TRBJ2-7; 9 bases fit TRBD1. Germline CDR1 ENHRY, CDR2 SYGVKD. This CDR3 comprises 15 residues. V lost 10 bases to trimming and J lost 5 bases; unmatched junction nucleotides: 15. CDR3 bases: TGTGCCAGCCTGGACCCGGGACAGGGATCTGACGAGCAGTACTTC. Its translation is CASLDPGQGSDEQYF.

The rearrangement joins TRBV7-9 to TRBJ1-1; maybe TRBD1 (6 bases). Germline CDR1 SEHNR, CDR2 FQNEAQ (reference sequence). V lost 0 bases, J lost 1 base, and 21 bases lay in between. The CDR3 has 19 amino acids. The CDR3 region has the DNA TGTGCCAGCAGCTTAGCGCCGGGGTTGGCAGGGGCCAAGAACACTGAAGCTTTCTTT. Residues: CASSLAPGLAGAKNTEAFF.

The V gene is TRBV5-4, the J gene TRBJ1-1; D ambiguous. Germline V gene lookup returns CDR1 SGHNT and CDR2 YYREEE (reference sequence). This CDR3 region has 15 residues. Trimming shortened V by 0 bases and J by 7 bases, and 16 bases separated the two germline ends. CDR3 sequence reads: CASSLGRASPGEAFF. The CDR3 DNA reads TGTGCCAGCAGCTTGGGTAGGGCGTCCCCCGGTGAAGCTTTCTTT.

CDR3: CASSRRTSGDNEQFF. The CDR3 bases are TGTGCCAGTAGTCGCCGGACTAGCGGAGACAATGAGCAGTTCTTC. V usage is TRBV19 and J usage is TRBJ2-1, with 10 nucleotides matching TRBD2. This CDR3 contains 15 residues. Germline lookup yields CDR1 LNHDA and CDR2 SQIVND (reference sequence). V was pared by 5 bases and J by 5 bases, with 6 bases of the junction left unmatched. The full variable domain, in which reference TRBV19 and TRBJ2-1 provide the parts outside the CDR3, is DGGITQSPKYLFRKEGQNVTLSCEQNLNHDAMYWYRQDPGQGLRLIYYSQIVNDFQKGDIAEGYSVSREKKESFPLTVTSAQKNPTAFYLCASSRRTSGDNEQFFGPGTRLTVL.

This chain joins TRBV6-1 and TRBJ2-1; D uncertain. The CDR3 has 13 amino acids. Germline V lookup: CDR1 MNHNS, CDR2 SASEGT. The V end lost 7 bases, the J end lost 9 bases, and 16 bases lay between the germline ends. CDR3 sequence: CASKGLYNGEQFF. The CDR3 DNA follows: TGTGCCAGCAAAGGATTATACAATGGTGAGCAGTTCTTC.

The CDR3 DNA follows: TGTGCCAGCAGCTTCGACAGGGGCCAAACCTACAATGAGCAGTTCTTC. Its protein product is CASSFDRGQTYNEQFF. The genes are TRBV5-6 and TRBJ2-1; 8 bases agree with TRBD1. Trimming cost V 2 bases and J 2 bases; bases outside gene matches: 6. Germline CDR1 is SGHDT and CDR2 is YYEEEE. This CDR3 region has 16 residues.

The J gene is TRBJ1-4, the V gene TRBV27; the D is unclear. This CDR3 is 12 amino acids long. CDR1 MNHEY and CDR2 SMNVEV come from the germline V gene (reference sequence). Trimming shortened V by 6 bases and J by 8 bases, and 10 bases separated the two germline ends. CDR3 loop: CASSRLGEKLFF. In DNA form, the CDR3 reads TGTGCCAGCAGCCGCCTCGGGGAAAAACTGTTTTTT. Full variable domain (remainder filled in from reference TRBV27 and TRBJ1-4): EAQVTQNPRYLITVTGKKLTVTCSQNMNHEYMSWYRQDPGLGLRQIYYSMNVEVTDKGDVPEGYKVSRKEKRNFPLILESPSPNQTSLYFCASSRLGEKLFFGSGTQLSVL.

This clone occurred once. As DNA, the CDR3 is TGCGCCAGTCATCCGGGACACATACAAGAGACCCAGTACTTC. Encoded protein: CASHPGHIQETQYF. V and J are TRBV5-1 and TRBJ2-5, with TRBD1 as a possible D gene (6 bases). This CDR3 is 14 amino acids long. In germline, CDR1 is SGHRS, CDR2 YFSETQ. Trimming stripped 8 bases from V and 2 bases from J, with 16 bases between. The whole variable domain, remainder taken from reference TRBV5-1 and TRBJ2-5, is KAGVTQTPRYLIKTRGQQVTLSCSPISGHRSVSWYQQTPGQGLQFLFEYFSETQRNKGNFPGRFSGRQFSNSRSEMNVSTLELGDSALYLCASHPGHIQETQYFGPGTRLLVL.

The chain links TRBV6-1 to TRBJ1-2; unclear D gene. Trimming shortened V by 3 bases and J by 4 bases, and 6 bases separated the two germline ends. Per the germline V gene, CDR1 is MNHNS and CDR2 is SASEGT. CDR3 length: 12 amino acids. The CDR3 reads CASSEKLYGYTF. CDR3 sequence (DNA): TGTGCCAGCAGTGAGAAGCTCTATGGCTACACCTTC.

The chain is built from TRBV11-2 and TRBJ2-5; no definite D call. Germline loops: CDR1 SGHAT, CDR2 FQNNGV. CDR3 length equals 12 residues. Trimming took off 1 base at V and 5 bases at J, with 5 bases between the two ends. CDR3 loop: CASSLGYETQYF. The CDR3 coding sequence is TGTGCCAGCAGCTTAGGATACGAGACCCAGTACTTC.

This rearrangement joins TRBV2 to TRBJ2-3; 10 positions match TRBD2. From germline, CDR1 is SNHLY and CDR2 FYNNEI. V gave up 5 bases and J gave up 2 bases; unmatched junction bases: 7. This CDR3 has 16 residues. CDR3 nucleotides: TGTGCCAGCAGTAGGGCACTAGCGGGACTCACAGATACGCAGTATTTT. As protein: CASSRALAGLTDTQYF.